This T cell receptor beta chain is from a study of OX40 agonist ivuxolimab in advanced cancers. Study information: Patients assigned to dose escalation were diagnosed with hepatocellular carcinoma, melanoma, renal cell or head and neck cancer. Males comprised around 80% of the group, whose mean age was approximately 60 years (range 23 to 79).

Assay used: immunoSEQ multiplex PCR; TCRdb lists only in-frame clones, some missing. The data contain 13,000 or so clones, more than 70% of them seen just once; the ten biggest clones take up 36%. The study sampled blood at baseline, cycle 4 day 1, and cycle 7 day 1. In this sample, this clone turned up once. This CDR3 has 15 residues. Germline CDR1 and CDR2: WSHSY and SAAADI. J gave up 2 bases and V 7 bases, and 7 bases lay outside the gene matches. This TCR was recovered from an adult with an advanced solid tumor such as melanoma, head and neck, liver or kidney cancer. The V call is TRBV10-2, the J call TRBJ2-1; 8 nucleotides match TRBD2. Sequencing used CD4+ or CD8+ T cells sorted from blood, obtained in a trial of the OX40 agonist ivuxolimab. This chain's CDR3 is CASKDSGDPYNEQFF. For the CDR3, the DNA is TGCGCCAGCAAGGATAGCGGGGATCCCTACAATGAGCAGTTCTTC.